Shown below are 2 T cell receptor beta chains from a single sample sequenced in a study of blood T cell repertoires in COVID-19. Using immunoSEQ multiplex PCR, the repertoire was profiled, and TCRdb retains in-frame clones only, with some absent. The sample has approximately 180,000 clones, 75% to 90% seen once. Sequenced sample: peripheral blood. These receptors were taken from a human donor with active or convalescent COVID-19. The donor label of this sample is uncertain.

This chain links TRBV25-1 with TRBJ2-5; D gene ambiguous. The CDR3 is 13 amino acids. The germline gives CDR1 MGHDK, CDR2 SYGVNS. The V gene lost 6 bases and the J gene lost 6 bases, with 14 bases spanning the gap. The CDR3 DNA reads TGTGCCAGCAGCGATGCCCGAGCACAGACCCAGTACTTC. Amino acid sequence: CASSDARAQTQYF. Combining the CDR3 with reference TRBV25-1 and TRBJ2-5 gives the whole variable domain EADIYQTPRYLVIGTGKKITLECSQTMGHDKMYWYQQDPGMELHLIHYSYGVNSTEKGDLSSESTVSRIRTEHFPLTLESARPSHTSQYLCASSDARAQTQYFGPGTRLLVL.

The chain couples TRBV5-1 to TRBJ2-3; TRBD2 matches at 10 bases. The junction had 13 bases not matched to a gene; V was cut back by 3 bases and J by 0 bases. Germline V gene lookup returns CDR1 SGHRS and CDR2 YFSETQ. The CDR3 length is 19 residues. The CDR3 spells CASSWSSGGAPVSTDTQYF. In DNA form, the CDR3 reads TGCGCCAGCAGCTGGTCCAGCGGGGGGGCCCCTGTCAGCACAGATACGCAGTATTTT. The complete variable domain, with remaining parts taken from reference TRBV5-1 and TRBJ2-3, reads KAGVTQTPRYLIKTRGQQVTLSCSPISGHRSVSWYQQTPGQGLQFLFEYFSETQRNKGNFPGRFSGRQFSNSRSEMNVSTLELGDSALYLCASSWSSGGAPVSTDTQYFGPGTRLTVL.